This record concerns one TCR beta chain sequence. The data were taken from a study of blood T cell repertoires in COVID-19. Background on the study: Samples taken during acute and convalescent COVID-19 were collected in the United States, Italy and Spain. T cells, B-cell-depleted T cells, or PBMCs provided the cDNA or gDNA that served as material.

The CDR3 runs 14 residues. CDR1 and CDR2 from the germline V gene are MNHEY and SMNVEV (reference sequence). V was clipped by 6 bases and J by 4 bases, with 16 bases between them. Profiled with immunoSEQ multiplex PCR; TCRdb holds only in-frame clones, not every one. The sample contains approximately 76,000 clones, roughly 86% of which appear only once. This sequence joins TRBV27 and TRBJ2-7, with TRBD1 as a possible D gene (5 bases). The sequenced sample was peripheral blood. The sequence was collected from a woman in her sixties or seventies with acute or convalescent COVID-19. As DNA, the CDR3 is TGTGCCAGCAGCCGTGCCCTGGACACTTACGAGCAGTACTTC. Encoded protein: CASSRALDTYEQYF.